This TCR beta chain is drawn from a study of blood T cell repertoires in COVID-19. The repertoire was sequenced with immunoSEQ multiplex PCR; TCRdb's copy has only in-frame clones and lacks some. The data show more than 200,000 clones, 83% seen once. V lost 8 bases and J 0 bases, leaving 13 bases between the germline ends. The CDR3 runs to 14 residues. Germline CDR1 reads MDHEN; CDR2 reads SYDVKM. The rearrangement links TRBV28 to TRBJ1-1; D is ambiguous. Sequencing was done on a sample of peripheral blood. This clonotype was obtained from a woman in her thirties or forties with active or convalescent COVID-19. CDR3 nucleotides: TGTGCCAGCGAACCGGGAGGTTTGAACACTGAAGCTTTCTTT. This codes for CASEPGGLNTEAFF.